This paragraph reports one T cell receptor (beta chain). As yet, its antigen is unknown. The data are from a study of OX40 agonist ivuxolimab in advanced cancers. Germline assignment: CDR1 SGDLS and CDR2 YYNGEE. CDR3 length: 15 amino acids. Losses at the gene ends were 5 bases for V and 1 base for J; bases not matched to a gene: 6. Only in-frame clones appear in the TCRdb table, and some are missing; sequencing was by immunoSEQ multiplex PCR. The table includes about 50,000 clones, about 80% detected once. Findings and limits, study-wide: Some nonresponders additionally presented with little normalized T-cell clonal expansion. At 0.1 to 3.0 mg/kg and by week 6, CD4+ and CD8+ T cells in the blood had expanded clonally.

The material was CD4+ or CD8+ T cells sorted from blood, obtained in a trial of the OX40 agonist ivuxolimab. The chain couples TRBV9 to TRBJ2-1; TRBD2 aligns across 7 bases. The receptor was derived from an adult with an advanced solid tumor such as melanoma, head and neck, liver or kidney cancer. CDR3 in amino acids: CASSPGGGSYNEQFF. The CDR3 coding sequence is TGTGCCAGCAGTCCCGGCGGGGGATCCTACAATGAGCAGTTCTTC.